The 9 T cell receptor beta chains listed next were all sequenced from one sample in a study of T cells in Graves' hyperthyroidism and ophthalmopathy. TCR beta CDR3 sequences were amplified from RNA transcripts. HTBI primers drove first-round RT-PCR of the TCR CDR3. TCRdb analysed the multiplex PCR reads with MiXCR anew, one entry per CDR3 protein. The sample holds about 740,000 distinct CDR3 sequences; 14% are singletons and the top ten take more than 8.5%. Sequenced input: blood. The source of these receptors is a woman aged 18-29 years with Graves' hyperthyroidism.

This chain joins TRBV5-5 and TRBJ2-3; 8 positions agree with TRBD1. This CDR3 is built from 15 residues. Germline CDR1 reads SGHKS; CDR2 reads YYEKEE (reference sequence). The J segment lost 4 bases and the V segment lost 4 bases, leaving 8 bases of the junction unmatched. CDR3 bases: TGTGCCAGCAGCCGCGGACAGGGTTATGCAGATACGCAGTATTTT. Amino acids: CASSRGQGYADTQYF.

This chain connects TRBV30 to TRBJ2-3; TRBD2 aligns across 7 bases. CDR3 size: 19 residues. Germline V gene lookup returns CDR1 GTSNPN and CDR2 SVGIG (reference sequence). V shed 4 bases, J shed 6 bases, and the junction held 25 bases outside the gene matches. CDR3 residues: CAWIPQGGGLVPEEDTQYF. CDR3 DNA: TGTGCCTGGATTCCCCAGGGAGGTGGACTAGTTCCAGAGGAGGATACGCAGTATTTT. Filled out from reference TRBV30 and TRBJ2-3, the complete variable domain reads SQTIHQWPATLVQPVGSPLSLECTVEGTSNPNLYWYRQAAGRGLQLLFYSVGIGQISSEVPQNLSASRPQDRQFILSSKKLLLSDSGFYLCAWIPQGGGLVPEEDTQYFGPGTRLTVL.

The chain recombines TRBV9 with TRBJ2-2; possibly TRBD1 for D (6 bases). In germline, CDR1 is SGDLS, CDR2 YYNGEE. V was cut by 3 bases and J by 8 bases, with 14 bases left in between. The CDR3 contains 14 residues. The CDR3 DNA reads as TGTGCCAGCAGCGCTACAGGGCTGGGAGGGGAGCTGTTTTTT. Amino acid sequence: CASSATGLGGELFF.

This clonotype turned up a few times. This chain joins TRBV7-2 and TRBJ2-5, with D uncertain. CDR1 is SGHTA, CDR2 FQGNSA, per germline. Trimming left V 3 bases short and J 5 bases short, with 13 bases between. The CDR3 length is 14 residues. The CDR3 reads CASSFRIRRETQYF. In DNA form, the CDR3 reads TGTGCCAGCAGCTTTAGGATAAGGCGGGAGACCCAGTACTTC.

There are many counts of this clonotype. This chain joins TRBV28 and TRBJ1-5; D is uncertain. Germline CDR1 MDHEN, CDR2 SYDVKM. This CDR3 region has 14 residues. V lost 7 bases, J lost 5 bases, and 15 bases lay in between. The CDR3 nucleotides are TGTGCCAGCACCGACCCCAATACGTATCAGCCCCAGCATTTT. It codes for CASTDPNTYQPQHF.

The CDR3 coding sequence is TGTGCCATCAGTGACCTCGGGGGGGGCACTGAAGCTTTCTTT. Encoded protein: CAISDLGGGTEAFF. The chain combines TRBV10-3 with TRBJ1-1; TRBD1 might be the D (5 bases). Germline V gene lookup returns CDR1 ENHRY and CDR2 SYGVKD. This CDR3 contains 14 residues. Trimming pared 3 bases from V and 4 bases from J, leaving 12 bases between.

As to this clonotype: A much larger clone sits a single nucleotide away, making a read error possible. V and J are TRBV11-2 and TRBJ2-2; D remains ambiguous. This CDR3 contains 16 residues. The germline CDR1 and CDR2 sequences are SGHAT and FQNNGV. The CDR3 region is CARSFSSGANTGELFF. CDR3 sequence (DNA): TGTGCCCGCAGCTTTTCCTCGGGTGCGAACACCGGGGAGCTGTTTTTT.

A word on this clonotype: Possible read error: a much larger clone is one base away. The rearrangement links TRBV3-1 to TRBJ2-3; D is unclear. CDR3 length: 17 amino acids. Trimming took 6 bases from V and 0 from J, leaving 19 bases between them. Germline V gene sequence: CDR1 LGHDT, CDR2 YNNKEL (reference sequence). The CDR3 DNA reads as TGTGCCAGCAGTCCGTGGTTGTTTGGCCCTAGCACAGATACGCAGTATTTT. As protein: CASSPWLFGPSTDTQYF.

This rearrangement joins TRBV27 to TRBJ2-1; TRBD1 matches 8 bases. Germline lookup yields CDR1 MNHEY and CDR2 SMNVEV (reference sequence). The CDR3 runs to 14 residues. Trimming at V came to 8 bases and at J to 10 bases, leaving 13 bases not matched to a gene. CDR3 residues: CASGFRGPLGEQFF. In DNA form, the CDR3 reads TGTGCCAGCGGGTTCAGGGGGCCTCTAGGCGAGCAGTTCTTC.